This T cell receptor (beta chain) was profiled in a study of Ad26.COV2.S vaccination and SARS-CoV-2 variants. Study at large: Donor had been placed in the Ad26.COV2.S arm of the COV1001 trial.

The CDR3 extends over 13 amino acids. Germline assignment: CDR1 SGHAT and CDR2 FQNNGV. Trimming pared 5 bases from V and 7 bases from J, leaving 15 bases between. Treatment of the sample: about 20 received Ad26.COV2.S at low or high dose, single or two shots; several received placebo; per-sample allocation not given. After the first vaccine or placebo injection, samples were drawn on day 63. This adult donor, from Boston, was 18-55 years old. Using immunoSEQ multiplex PCR, the repertoire was profiled, and TCRdb retains in-frame clones only, with some absent. The table has some 520,000 clones, around 88% seen once; the top ten hold 9.5% to 15%. This clone was counted a few times.

V gene TRBV11-2 combines with J gene TRBJ2-7; D is perhaps TRBD2 (7 bases). Sequenced here: peripheral blood, sampled in a trial of Ad26.COV2.S vaccine versus placebo. This clonotype was sampled from a person aged 18-65 years who received the Ad26.COV2.S COVID-19 vaccine or a placebo. The CDR3 region is CASSPRTRGEQYF. CDR3 DNA sequence: TGTGCCAGCAGCCCCAGGACTAGGGGGGAGCAGTACTTC.